A selection of T cell receptor beta chains follows, all from one sample in a study of HIV-infected patients and healthy controls. TCRdb ran MiXCR on the 5' RACE reads and lists one entry per CDR3 protein. The table shows over 15,000 distinct CDR3 sequences, with about 9.5% occurring only once. Sequencing was carried out using blood. Source of these receptors: an adult in good health. Both conserved end residues are trimmed from each CDR3. D genes are given only for firm matches.

ASSYKEGNPPYEQY | TRBJ2-7 | . | TRBV6-5
ASSKAGEGAYEQY | TRBJ2-7 | TRBD2 | TRBV5-6
ASSFSADNEQF | TRBJ2-1 | . | TRBV3-1
SARKDAGYT | TRBJ1-2 | . | TRBV20-1
ASSLTPKWEPSYEQY | TRBJ2-7 | . | TRBV7-3
SASRESGEQY | TRBJ2-7 | . | TRBV20-1
ASSSSGRRDNEQF | TRBJ2-1 | TRBD2 | TRBV5-1
SARGLAGLLNEQF | TRBJ2-1 | TRBD2 | TRBV20-1
ASSYRTSGVYEQY | TRBJ2-7 | TRBD2 | TRBV6-2/TRBV6-3
ASSQPGLATDTQY | TRBJ2-3 | TRBD2 | TRBV5-4
SADSGPSTDTQY | TRBJ2-3 | . | TRBV29-1
ATIEDRAQETQY | TRBJ2-5 | TRBD1 | TRBV10-3
ASSSAGNSYNEQF | TRBJ2-1 | . | TRBV7-6